This T cell receptor (beta chain) was sequenced in a study of T cells expressing NK-cell markers (dated by TCRdb to the early 2020s). Regarding the research as a whole: TCR beta-chain repertoires were profiled in sorted CD3+CD56+NKG2C+, CD3+CD56+NKG2C- and CD3+CD56-NKG2C+ T-cell subsets from several donors. Libraries were sequenced as 2 x 150 bp reads on Illumina HiSeq 2000/2500, MiSeq or NextSeq. Seven of the eight sequenced donors were HCMV-seropositive and one was HCMV-seronegative. Randomly selected healthy volunteers, three men and five women, were used as the eight sequenced donors.

The germline V gene encodes CDR1 SGHTA and CDR2 FQGNSA. Measured from the cysteine to the phenylalanine, the CDR3 is 15 residues long. DNA for this receptor is not on file. The instrument given in TCRdb is Illumina HiSeq 2000. The TCR beta cDNA libraries were made using 5'RACE template switching, a step that added both a universal primer site and unique molecular identifiers. Synthesis of cDNA was primed from the TCR beta constant segment and was followed by two consecutive PCR amplification steps. In the original analysis: MIGEC was used to demultiplex reads and group reads by UMI, and MiTCR was used to assemble and quantify clonotypes. To exclude erroneous sequences, only TCR cDNA sequences supported by at least two reads were retained. The tcR package was used for downstream repertoire analysis, and clonotypes were matched across fractions by CDR3 nucleotide sequence plus V segment. VDJmatch was used to annotate antigen specificity against VDJdb, with one amino acid substitution allowed in CDR3. Based on TCRdb reprocessing of the reads, there is one entry per CDR3 protein sequence, and DNA is missing. The V and J calls were determined by TCRdb, not by the authors. The sample table records 200,000 to 300,000 distinct CDR3 sequences. 4% to 4.5% of the sample is in the top ten clones.

HCMV-specific IgG was detected in serum with a commercial ELISA kit to determine HCMV serostatus. Peripheral blood mononuclear cells were isolated from blood by Ficoll density gradient centrifugation. Results and caveats for the whole study, not just this receptor: Those dominant clonotypes were again the most abundant among CD3+CD56-NKG2C+ cells in four donors, at about 25-60.1%. For six donors, the dominant CD3+CD56+NKG2C+ clonotypes were among the top 10 CD8+ clonotypes and accounted for about 1.0-7.5% of CD8+ T cells. Whether the expanded NKG2C-expressing T cell clones were specific for HCMV antigens remained unclear.

In the case of this clonotype: No antigen is known for it.

The source is a woman between 18 and 75 years old in good health. The sequence joins TRBV7-2 to TRBJ1-2. Sequencing was carried out using blood T cells: a sorted CD56 or NKG2C T cell subset, CD4+ or CD8+ T cells, or bulk PBMC T cells (not recorded which). This receptor carries the CDR3 CASSFYRSDNYGYTF.